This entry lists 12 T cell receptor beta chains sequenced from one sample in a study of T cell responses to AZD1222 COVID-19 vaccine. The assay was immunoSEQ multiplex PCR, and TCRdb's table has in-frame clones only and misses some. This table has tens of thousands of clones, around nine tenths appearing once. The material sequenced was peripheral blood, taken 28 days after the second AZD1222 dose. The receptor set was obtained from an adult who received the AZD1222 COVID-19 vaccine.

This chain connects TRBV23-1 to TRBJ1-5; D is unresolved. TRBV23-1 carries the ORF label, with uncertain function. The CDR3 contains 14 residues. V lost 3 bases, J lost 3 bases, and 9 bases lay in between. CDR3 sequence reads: CASSHSPDNQPQHF. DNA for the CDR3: TGCGCCAGCAGTCATTCTCCCGACAATCAGCCCCAGCATTTT.

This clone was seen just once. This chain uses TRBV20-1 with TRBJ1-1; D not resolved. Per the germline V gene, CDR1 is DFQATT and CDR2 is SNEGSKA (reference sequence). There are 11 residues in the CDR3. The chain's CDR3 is CSGRLNTEAFF. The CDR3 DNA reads TGCAGCGGACGGCTGAACACTGAAGCTTTCTTT.

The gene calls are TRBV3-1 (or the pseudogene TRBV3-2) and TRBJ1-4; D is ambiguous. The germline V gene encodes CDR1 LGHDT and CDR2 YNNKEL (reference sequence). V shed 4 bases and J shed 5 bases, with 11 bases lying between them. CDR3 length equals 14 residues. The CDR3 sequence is CASSPQVGNEKLFF. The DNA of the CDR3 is TGTGCCAGCAGCCCCCAAGTAGGGAATGAAAAACTGTTTTTT.

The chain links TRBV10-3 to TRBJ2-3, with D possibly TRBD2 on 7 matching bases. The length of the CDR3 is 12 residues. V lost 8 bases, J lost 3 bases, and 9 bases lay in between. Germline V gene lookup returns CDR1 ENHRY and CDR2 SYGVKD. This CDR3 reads CAIGGATDTQYF. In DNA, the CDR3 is TGTGCCATCGGGGGGGCAACAGATACGCAGTATTTT.

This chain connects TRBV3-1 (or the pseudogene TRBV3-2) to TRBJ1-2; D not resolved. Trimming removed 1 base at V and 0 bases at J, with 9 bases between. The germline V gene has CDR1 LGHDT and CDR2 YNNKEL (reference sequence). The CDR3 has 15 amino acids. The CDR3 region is CASSQGQAANYGYTF. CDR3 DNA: TGTGCCAGCAGCCAAGGGCAGGCAGCTAACTATGGCTACACCTTC.

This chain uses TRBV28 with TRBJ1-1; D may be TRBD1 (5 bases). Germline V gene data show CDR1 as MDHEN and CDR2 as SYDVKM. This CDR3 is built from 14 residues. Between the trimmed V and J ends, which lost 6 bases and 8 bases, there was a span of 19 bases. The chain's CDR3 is CASRGPLTRREAFF. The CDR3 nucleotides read TGTGCCAGCAGGGGACCCCTAACACGGAGGGAAGCTTTCTTT.

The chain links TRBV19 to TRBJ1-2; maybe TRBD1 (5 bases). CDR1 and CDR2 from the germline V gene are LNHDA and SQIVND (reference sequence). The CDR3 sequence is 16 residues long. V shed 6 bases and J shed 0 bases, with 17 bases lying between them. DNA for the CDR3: TGTGCCAGTAGCCAAACTTCGGGACGGTCTAACTATGGCTACACCTTC. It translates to CASSQTSGRSNYGYTF.

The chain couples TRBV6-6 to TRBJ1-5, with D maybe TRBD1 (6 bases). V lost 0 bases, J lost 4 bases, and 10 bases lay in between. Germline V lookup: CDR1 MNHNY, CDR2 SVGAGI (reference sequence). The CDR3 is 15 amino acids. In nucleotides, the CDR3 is TGTGCCAGCAGTTACTCGACAGGCCGTAATCAGCCCCAGCATTTT. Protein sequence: CASSYSTGRNQPQHF.

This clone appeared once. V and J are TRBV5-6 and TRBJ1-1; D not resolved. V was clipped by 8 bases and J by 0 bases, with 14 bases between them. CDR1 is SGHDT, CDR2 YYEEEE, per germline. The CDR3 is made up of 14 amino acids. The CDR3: CASRRSRLNTEAFF. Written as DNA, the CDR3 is TGTGCCAGTCGACGGAGCAGATTGAACACTGAAGCTTTCTTT. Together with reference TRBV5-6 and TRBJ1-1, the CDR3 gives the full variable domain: DAGVTQSPTHLIKTRGQQVTLRCSPKSGHDTVSWYQQALGQGPQFIFQYYEEEERQRGNFPDRFSGHQFPNYSSELNVNALLLGDSALYLCASRRSRLNTEAFFGQGTRLTVV.

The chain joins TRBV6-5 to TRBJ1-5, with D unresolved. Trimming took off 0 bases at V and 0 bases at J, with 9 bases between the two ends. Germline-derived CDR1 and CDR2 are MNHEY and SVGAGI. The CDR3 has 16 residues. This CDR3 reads CASSYSKGYSNQPQHF. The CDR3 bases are TGTGCCAGCAGTTACTCGAAGGGATATAGCAATCAGCCCCAGCATTTT.

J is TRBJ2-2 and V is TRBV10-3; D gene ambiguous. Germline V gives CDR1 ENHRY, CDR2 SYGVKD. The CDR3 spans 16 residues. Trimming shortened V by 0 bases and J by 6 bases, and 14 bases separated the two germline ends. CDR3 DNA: TGTGCCATCAGTGAGTCGAACGTCGATATTGCCGGGGAGCTGTTTTTT. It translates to CAISESNVDIAGELFF.

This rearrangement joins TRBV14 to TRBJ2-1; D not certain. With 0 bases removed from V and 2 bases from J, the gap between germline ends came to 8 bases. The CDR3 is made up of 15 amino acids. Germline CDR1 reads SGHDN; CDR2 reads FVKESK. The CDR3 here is CASSQDGNPYNEQFF. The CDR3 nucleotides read TGTGCCAGCAGCCAAGATGGGAACCCCTACAATGAGCAGTTCTTC.